The text below deals with one T cell receptor (beta chain). The data derive from a study of control samples from healthy donors and cancer patients. Assay: immunoSEQ multiplex PCR; the TCRdb copy retains only in-frame clones and omits some. The table shows about 190,000 clones, with approximately 91% occurring only once. CDR3 length: 15 amino acids. J lost 8 bases, V lost 4 bases, and 10 bases had no gene match. Germline V gene sequence: CDR1 SGHRS, CDR2 YFSETQ. V is TRBV5-1 and J is TRBJ2-1, with TRBD1 matching over 9 bases. Material for sequencing was blood. This sequence was found in a man between 25 and 39 years old in good health. The CDR3 DNA reads TGCGCCAGCAGCCCCGGACAGGGGCAGGAGTATGAGCAGTTCTTC. Amino acid sequence: CASSPGQGQEYEQFF. Full variable domain (remainder filled in from reference TRBV5-1 and TRBJ2-1): KAGVTQTPRYLIKTRGQQVTLSCSPISGHRSVSWYQQTPGQGLQFLFEYFSETQRNKGNFPGRFSGRQFSNSRSEMNVSTLELGDSALYLCASSPGQGQEYEQFFGPGTRLTVL.